A single sample gave rise to the 18 T cell receptor beta chains below, sequenced in a study of cytomegalovirus exposure and HLA in healthy donors. 60 Vbeta and 13 Jbeta primers were used in PCR. The table came from immunoSEQ multiplex PCR; TCRdb's copy has only in-frame clones and leaves some out. The profile shows over 150,000 clones, around four fifths of them singletons. Sequencing was done on a sample of PBMCs. The source of these receptors is a woman in her 50s in good health and CMV-seropositive.

The chain uses TRBV7-3 and TRBJ2-5; TRBD2 matches 8 bases. V trimming: 5 bases; J trimming: 4 bases; junction bases outside the gene matches: 9. CDR3 length: 15 amino acids. Per the germline V gene, CDR1 is SGHTA and CDR2 is FQGTGA. CDR3 amino acids: CASSPSPTSGETQYF. The CDR3 coding sequence is TGTGCCAGCAGCCCCTCCCCAACTAGCGGAGAGACCCAGTACTTC.

The chain combines TRBV28 with TRBJ2-7, with D unclear. The CDR3 covers 17 residues. V lost 3 bases and J 0 bases, leaving 18 bases between the germline ends. Germline-derived CDR1 and CDR2 are MDHEN and SYDVKM. The CDR3 DNA follows: TGTGCCAGCAGTTTTCCCCTGCCGAGCACGGGCTCCTACGAGCAGTACTTC. Amino acid sequence: CASSFPLPSTGSYEQYF.

The chain employs TRBV28 and TRBJ2-3; maybe TRBD1 (6 bases). Germline V gene data show CDR1 as MDHEN and CDR2 as SYDVKM. Trimming left V 3 bases short and J 1 base short, with 11 bases between. CDR3 size: 15 residues. The CDR3 bases are TGTGCCAGCAGTTTTGCAGGGGCTGGCACAGATACGCAGTATTTT. This gives the protein CASSFAGAGTDTQYF. The full variable domain, with the rest looked up from reference TRBV28 and TRBJ2-3, is DVKVTQSSRYLVKRTGEKVFLECVQDMDHENMFWYRQDPGLGLRLIYFSYDVKMKEKGDIPEGYSVSREKKERFSLILESASTNQTSMYLCASSFAGAGTDTQYFGPGTRLTVL.

This clone was found a few times. The chain recombines TRBV19 with TRBJ2-7, with D unclear. The CDR3 is 14 residues long. Trimming cost V 2 bases and J 2 bases, with 10 bases left between them. Looked up from germline, CDR1 is LNHDA and CDR2 is SQIVND (reference sequence). Written as DNA, the CDR3 is TGTGCCAGTAGTATACCCGGCGGAACCTACGAGCAGTACTTC. It specifies CASSIPGGTYEQYF.

The chain joins TRBV7-9 to TRBJ1-2; D not resolved. The CDR3 has 13 residues. V was cut by 2 bases and J by 8 bases, with 12 bases left in between. Per germline, CDR1 SEHNR and CDR2 FQNEAQ (reference sequence). CDR3 protein: CASSLTVPPGYTF. DNA for the CDR3: TGTGCCAGCAGCTTAACAGTCCCTCCGGGCTACACCTTC.

This sequence joins TRBV7-2 and TRBJ2-2; TRBD1 might be the D (5 bases). Germline CDR1 is SGHTA and CDR2 is FQGNSA. Trimming shortened V by 1 base and J by 2 bases, and 11 bases separated the two germline ends. There are 16 residues in the CDR3. The CDR3 loop is CASSLGSQGNTGELFF. In DNA, the CDR3 is TGTGCCAGCAGCTTAGGGTCGCAGGGTAACACCGGGGAGCTGTTTTTT. Drawing the rest from reference TRBV7-2 and TRBJ2-2, the complete variable domain is GAGVSQSPSNKVTEKGKDVELRCDPISGHTALYWYRQSLGQGLEFLIYFQGNSAPDKSGLPSDRFSAERTGGSVSTLTIQRTQQEDSAVYLCASSLGSQGNTGELFFGEGSRLTVL.

The chain uses TRBV19 and TRBJ2-2; 7 nucleotides line up with TRBD2. CDR1 and CDR2 (germline): LNHDA, SQIVND (reference sequence). V gave up 6 bases and J gave up 6 bases; unmatched junction bases: 7. The CDR3 loop spans 14 amino acids. The CDR3 protein is CASSPNRGAGELFF. The CDR3 nucleotides are TGTGCCAGTAGCCCTAACCGGGGGGCCGGGGAGCTGTTTTTT.

The genes are TRBV6-6 and TRBJ1-3; no firm D call. This CDR3 region has 16 residues. V was shortened by 0 bases and J by 3 bases, with 12 bases between the two germline ends. CDR1 is MNHNY and CDR2 is SVGAGI in the germline V gene (reference sequence). CDR3 coding DNA: TGTGCCAGCAGTTACTCGACGGGGAAGGGTGGAAACACCATATATTTT. Protein sequence: CASSYSTGKGGNTIYF.

This chain links TRBV11-2 with TRBJ2-1, with TRBD2 matching over 11 bases. The CDR3 is made up of 17 amino acids. The V and J ends lost 4 bases and 0 bases, in that order; junction bases with no gene match: 5. Germline V CDR1 and CDR2: SGHAT, FQNNGV. The CDR3 sequence: CASSSTSGRSSYNEQFF. In nucleotides, the CDR3 is TGTGCCAGCAGCTCAACTAGCGGGAGATCCTCCTACAATGAGCAGTTCTTC.

Note on this clone: Other DNA sequences from this sample encode an identical CDR3 as well. This sequence joins TRBV4-3 and TRBJ1-4; D ambiguous. Germline V gene lookup returns CDR1 LGHNA and CDR2 YSLEER. The CDR3 consists of 12 residues. The V and J ends lost 0 bases and 6 bases respectively, with 2 bases between them. CDR3 nucleotide sequence: TGCGCCAGCAGCCAAGACTATGAAAAACTGTTTTTT. Amino acid sequence: CASSQDYEKLFF.

The chain couples TRBV18 to TRBJ1-2; TRBD1 might be the D (5 bases). Between the trimmed V and J ends, which lost 6 bases and 8 bases, there was a span of 13 bases. Germline V gene sequence: CDR1 KGHSH, CDR2 LQKENI. There are 12 residues in the CDR3. In nucleotides, the CDR3 is TGTGCCAGCTCGACCGGGGGTCGGGGCTACACCTTC. Encoded protein: CASSTGGRGYTF.

Comment on this clone: The sample has other DNA sequences that encode this CDR3 too. The CDR3 reads CASSAGQFFEQYF. As DNA, the CDR3 is TGTGCCAGCAGCGCGGGACAGTTCTTTGAGCAGTACTTC. V usage is TRBV11-3 and J usage is TRBJ2-7; TRBD1 is a possible D gene (7 bases). Per germline, CDR1 SGHNT and CDR2 YENEEA. Trimming cost V 5 bases and J 7 bases, with 15 bases left between them. CDR3 length equals 13 residues. Looking up the rest from reference TRBV11-3 and TRBJ2-7 gives the full variable domain: EAGVVQSPRYKIIEKKQPVAFWCNPISGHNTLYWYLQNLGQGPELLIRYENEEAVDDSQLPKDRFSAERLKGVDSTLKIQPAELGDSAVYLCASSAGQFFEQYFGPGTRLTVT.

The rearrangement joins TRBV6-1 to TRBJ1-1; D not certain. Per germline, CDR1 MNHNS and CDR2 SASEGT. Trimming took 6 bases from V and 11 from J, leaving 13 bases between them. The CDR3 covers 11 residues. As DNA, the CDR3 is TGTGCCAGCAGGACTCGAGGGCAGGCTTTCTTT. It encodes CASRTRGQAFF.

V is TRBV5-1 and J is TRBJ2-7; 8 bases align to TRBD1. J was trimmed by 4 bases and V by 4 bases; bases with no gene match: 4. In germline, CDR1 is SGHRS, CDR2 YFSETQ. The CDR3 extends over 13 amino acids. CDR3: CASSVGTGYEQYF. The CDR3 bases are TGCGCCAGCAGCGTGGGGACAGGTTACGAGCAGTACTTC.

The chain's CDR3 is CASSLLAGGRGETQYF. DNA of the CDR3: TGTGCCAGCAGCCTTCTAGCGGGGGGGCGTGGAGAGACCCAGTACTTC. The chain is built from TRBV4-2 and TRBJ2-5; 12 positions match TRBD2. CDR3 length equals 16 residues. Germline CDR1 is LGHNA and CDR2 is YNFKEQ. J gave up 4 bases and V 4 bases, and 7 bases lay outside the gene matches.

The chain has TRBV27 and TRBJ2-7, with 8 bases identical to TRBD1. The length of the CDR3 is 16 residues. Germline CDR1 MNHEY, CDR2 SMNVEV (reference sequence). The V and J ends lost 6 bases and 1 base, in that order; junction bases with no gene match: 11. The CDR3 protein is CASSTYRGKMSYEQYF. In DNA form, the CDR3 reads TGTGCCAGCAGCACCTACAGGGGGAAAATGTCCTACGAGCAGTACTTC.

The rearrangement joins TRBV5-1 to TRBJ2-3, with a weak D call TRBD2 (6 bases). This CDR3 region has 14 residues. V was cut by 0 bases and J by 3 bases, with 8 bases left in between. Germline CDR1 and CDR2: SGHRS and YFSETQ. The CDR3 region is CASSLGGVTDTQYF. CDR3 coding DNA: TGCGCCAGCAGCTTGGGGGGGGTGACAGATACGCAGTATTTT.

The chain carries TRBV5-1 and TRBJ2-5; 10 positions match TRBD1. The CDR3 is 17 residues long. Germline CDR1 is SGHRS and CDR2 is YFSETQ. Trimming at V came to 3 bases and at J to 3 bases, leaving 11 bases not matched to a gene. The CDR3 loop reads CASSSGQGSVWEETQYF. The DNA of the CDR3 is TGCGCCAGCAGCTCGGGACAGGGGAGTGTTTGGGAAGAGACCCAGTACTTC.